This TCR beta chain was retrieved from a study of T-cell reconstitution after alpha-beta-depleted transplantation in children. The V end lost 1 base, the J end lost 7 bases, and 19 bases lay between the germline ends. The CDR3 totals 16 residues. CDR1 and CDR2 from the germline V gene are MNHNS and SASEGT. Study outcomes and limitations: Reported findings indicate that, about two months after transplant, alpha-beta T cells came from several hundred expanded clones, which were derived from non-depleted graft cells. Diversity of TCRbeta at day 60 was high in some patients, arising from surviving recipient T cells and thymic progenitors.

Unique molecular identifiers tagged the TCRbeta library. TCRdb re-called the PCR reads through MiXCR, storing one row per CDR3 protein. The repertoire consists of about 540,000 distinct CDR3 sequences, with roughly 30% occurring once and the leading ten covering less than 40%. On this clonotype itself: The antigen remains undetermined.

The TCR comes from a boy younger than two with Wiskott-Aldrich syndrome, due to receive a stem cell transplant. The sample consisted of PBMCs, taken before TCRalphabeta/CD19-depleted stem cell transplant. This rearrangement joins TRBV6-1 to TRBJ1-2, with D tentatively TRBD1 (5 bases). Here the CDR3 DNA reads TGTGCCAGCAGTGAAGTTCGGGGGAAGTTGGAGGGTGGCTACACCTTC. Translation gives CASSEVRGKLEGGYTF.